This TCR beta chain comes out of a study of CD8 T cells in ankylosing spondylitis. Findings and caveats of the study: Roughly eight highly homologous variants formed a TCR beta motif that appeared characteristic of ankylosing spondylitis blood.

This clonotype was seen repeatedly, ten times or more. Antigen: not known. TCRdb fed the 5' RACE reads into MiXCR, producing one record per CDR3 protein. The sample includes 300,000 to 400,000 distinct CDR3 sequences, 20% to 25% of them seen just once. The germline gives CDR1 MDHEN, CDR2 SYDVKM. V was pared by 5 bases and J by 3 bases, with 4 bases of the junction left unmatched. CDR3 length: 13 amino acids. The source of this sequence is a male donor with ankylosing spondylitis. Sequenced: blood, either unsorted or a sorted T cell fraction (not recorded which). V is TRBV28 and J is TRBJ2-7; 7 bases agree with TRBD1. The chain's CDR3 is CASSPNRGYEQYF. The CDR3 DNA sequence: TGTGCCAGCAGTCCCAACAGGGGCTACGAGCAGTACTTC. Complete variable domain (other parts from reference TRBV28 and TRBJ2-7): DVKVTQSSRYLVKRTGEKVFLECVQDMDHENMFWYRQDPGLGLRLIYFSYDVKMKEKGDIPEGYSVSREKKERFSLILESASTNQTSMYLCASSPNRGYEQYFGPGTRLTVT.